This TCR beta chain was recorded in a study of OX40 agonist ivuxolimab in advanced cancers. Turning to the study itself: An anti-OX40 (CD134) antibody with agonistic activity, ivuxolimab, was administered to patients.

This CDR3 contains 14 residues. Trimming took off 4 bases at V and 2 bases at J, with 13 bases between the two ends. Germline V CDR1 and CDR2: SGHNT, YYREEE (reference sequence). Assay: immunoSEQ multiplex PCR; the TCRdb copy retains only in-frame clones and omits some. The sample records 20,000 to 25,000 clones, roughly 80% being singletons. At cycle 4 day 1, cycle 7 day 1, and baseline, blood was sampled. This clonotype was sampled from an adult with an advanced solid tumor such as melanoma, head and neck, liver or kidney cancer. Sequencing was performed on CD4+ or CD8+ T cells sorted from blood, taken in a trial of the OX40 agonist ivuxolimab. The V gene is TRBV5-4, the J gene TRBJ2-7; D may be TRBD1 (5 bases). The CDR3 nucleotides are TGTGCCAGCAGCGTCAGGGATCCAACCTACGAGCAGTACTTC. It specifies CASSVRDPTYEQYF.